These 26 T cell receptor beta chains came from one sample sequenced in a study of technical replicates of blood from a few donors. TCRdb's copy holds only in-frame clones and misses some; the assay was immunoSEQ multiplex PCR. Among 85,000 to 95,000 clones, almost 97% were seen once, and the ten largest hold around 0.37%. Sample: T cells isolated from PBMCs. All receptors come from a human donor in good health.

The V and J genes are TRBV7-9 and TRBJ2-5, with D perhaps matching TRBD2 (6 bases). The CDR3 runs to 16 residues. Between the trimmed V and J ends, which lost 4 bases and 7 bases, there was a span of 22 bases. Germline lookup yields CDR1 SEHNR and CDR2 FQNEAQ (reference sequence). CDR3 sequence reads: CASSSTTGLPGGTQYF. DNA of the CDR3: TGTGCCAGCAGCTCCACCACCGGGCTCCCCGGGGGGACCCAGTACTTC.

This rearrangement joins TRBV15 to TRBJ2-1, with a weak D call TRBD2 (5 bases). The CDR3 runs to 16 residues. V was clipped by 4 bases and J by 5 bases, with 18 bases between them. Germline V gene lookup returns CDR1 LNHNV and CDR2 YYDKDF (reference sequence). The CDR3 DNA follows: TGTGCCACCAGCAAGAGACTACCTTACACAGACAATGAGCAGTTCTTC. It codes for CATSKRLPYTDNEQFF.

This chain links TRBV6-5 with TRBJ1-5, with 7 bases fitting TRBD1. V gave up 6 bases and J gave up 4 bases; unmatched junction bases: 3. Germline loops: CDR1 MNHEY, CDR2 SVGAGI. The CDR3 sequence is 13 residues long. The CDR3: CASRNRGNQPQHF. As DNA, the CDR3 is TGTGCCAGCAGGAACAGGGGAAATCAGCCCCAGCATTTT.

This chain connects TRBV19 to TRBJ1-3, with TRBD1 matching 9 bases. The germline V gene encodes CDR1 LNHDA and CDR2 SQIVND (reference sequence). The CDR3 totals 14 residues. The J segment lost 8 bases and the V segment lost 5 bases, leaving 7 bases of the junction unmatched. The CDR3 sequence: CASSPRQGGYTIYF. For the CDR3, the DNA is TGTGCCAGTAGTCCTCGACAGGGGGGATACACCATATATTTT.

V and J are TRBV5-5 and TRBJ2-5; 7 positions match TRBD2. The CDR3 totals 16 residues. Trimming cost V 3 bases and J 5 bases; bases outside gene matches: 13. CDR1 is SGHKS, CDR2 YYEKEE, per germline (reference sequence). The CDR3, as DNA: TGTGCCAGCAGCTCCTCTAGTTACGGGAGGTGGGAGACCCAGTACTTC. It is translated as CASSSSSYGRWETQYF.

The genes are TRBV18 and TRBJ2-1, with TRBD2 identical over 11 bases. V shed 0 bases and J 8 bases; nucleotides not matched to a gene: 0. CDR1 is KGHSH and CDR2 is LQKENI in the germline V gene. The length of the CDR3 is 14 residues. The CDR3 spells CASSPPGLADEQFF. The CDR3, as DNA: TGTGCCAGCTCACCACCGGGACTAGCGGATGAGCAGTTCTTC.

The chain employs TRBV19 and TRBJ2-1; D possibly corresponds to TRBD2 (5 bases). This CDR3 spans 12 amino acids. The V gene lost 4 bases and the J gene lost 8 bases, with 9 bases spanning the gap. CDR1 is LNHDA and CDR2 is SQIVND in the germline V gene (reference sequence). The CDR3 loop is CASSRRFDEQFF. The DNA for the CDR3 is TGTGCCAGTAGTAGGAGGTTCGATGAGCAGTTCTTC.

The chain carries TRBV4-2 and TRBJ2-7, with 8 bases aligning to TRBD2. The CDR3 runs to 18 residues. V lost 0 bases, J lost 0 bases, and 10 bases stayed unmatched. The germline V gene encodes CDR1 LGHNA and CDR2 YNFKEQ. The chain's CDR3 is CASSQEQGWLAGSYEQYF. For the CDR3, the DNA is TGTGCCAGCAGCCAAGAACAGGGTTGGCTAGCGGGCTCCTACGAGCAGTACTTC.

V is TRBV11-2 and J is TRBJ2-7, with D perhaps TRBD1 (6 bases). V dropped 1 base and J dropped 4 bases, with 8 bases sitting between them. The CDR3 is 13 amino acids. Germline V lookup: CDR1 SGHAT, CDR2 FQNNGV. The CDR3 reads CASSLGQDYEQYF. The CDR3 DNA is TGTGCCAGCAGCTTAGGACAGGATTACGAGCAGTACTTC.

The rearrangement joins TRBV27 to TRBJ2-7, with a weak D call TRBD2 (7 bases). The length of the CDR3 is 13 residues. Germline V gene lookup returns CDR1 MNHEY and CDR2 SMNVEV (reference sequence). The V gene lost 5 bases and the J gene lost 3 bases, with 11 bases spanning the gap. The CDR3 nucleotides are TGTGCCAGCAGTATGGGAGGGGGCTACGAGCAGTACTTC. Amino acids: CASSMGGGYEQYF.

The rearrangement joins TRBV5-1 to TRBJ1-1; D remains unclear. This CDR3 is built from 13 residues. CDR1 SGHRS and CDR2 YFSETQ come from the germline V gene. V was shortened by 0 bases and J by 4 bases, with 7 bases between the two germline ends. In DNA, the CDR3 is TGCGCCAGCAGCTTGGTCAGTGCCACTGAAGCTTTCTTT. This sequence encodes CASSLVSATEAFF.

The J gene is TRBJ2-1, the V gene TRBV25-1, with 7 bases fitting TRBD2. V was clipped by 2 bases and J by 0 bases; unmatched bases: 7. Per the germline V gene, CDR1 is MGHDK and CDR2 is SYGVNS. This CDR3 is 17 amino acids long. CDR3 region: CASSEARSGTSYNEQFF. As DNA, the CDR3 is TGTGCCAGCAGTGAAGCGAGAAGCGGGACCTCCTACAATGAGCAGTTCTTC.

The rearrangement links TRBV2 to TRBJ1-1, with D uncertain. Germline CDR1 and CDR2: SNHLY and FYNNEI. Trimming stripped 10 bases from V and 5 bases from J, with 14 bases between. CDR3 length: 12 amino acids. CDR3 residues: CATFSSGTEAFF. DNA of the CDR3: TGTGCCACTTTCAGTTCAGGTACTGAAGCTTTCTTT.

CDR3 residues: CASSPFFAGAPYEQYF. DNA for the CDR3: TGTGCCAGCAGCCCCTTTTTTGCGGGAGCCCCCTACGAGCAGTACTTC. The chain has TRBV7-9 and TRBJ2-7, with 7 bases aligning to TRBD2. With 5 bases clipped from V and 2 bases from J, the junction kept 12 bases outside the gene matches. This CDR3 spans 16 amino acids. Germline loops: CDR1 SEHNR, CDR2 FQNEAQ (reference sequence). Full variable domain (missing parts from reference TRBV7-9 and TRBJ2-7): DTGVSQNPRHKITKRGQNVTFRCDPISEHNRLYWYRQTLGQGPEFLTYFQNEAQLEKSRLLSDRFSAERPKGSFSTLEIQRTEQGDSAMYLCASSPFFAGAPYEQYFGPGTRLTVT.

The count of this clone is one. CDR3 sequence: CASSPSEWDSYNEQFF. CDR3 DNA: TGTGCCAGCAGTCCATCCGAGTGGGACTCTTACAATGAGCAGTTCTTC. The chain is built from TRBV27 and TRBJ2-1, with D possibly matching TRBD2 (6 bases). CDR3 length: 16 amino acids. Trimming took off 5 bases at V and 4 bases at J, with 18 bases between the two ends. Germline lookup yields CDR1 MNHEY and CDR2 SMNVEV (reference sequence).

This chain joins TRBV5-1 and TRBJ1-4; D possibly corresponds to TRBD1 (6 bases). Between the trimmed V and J ends, which lost 3 bases and 5 bases, there was a span of 11 bases. Germline CDR1 is SGHRS and CDR2 is YFSETQ. The CDR3 is 14 amino acids. This chain's CDR3 is CASSSGQTNEKLFF. CDR3 nucleotide sequence: TGCGCCAGCAGCTCAGGACAGACCAATGAAAAACTGTTTTTT. Combining the CDR3 with reference TRBV5-1 and TRBJ1-4 gives the whole variable domain KAGVTQTPRYLIKTRGQQVTLSCSPISGHRSVSWYQQTPGQGLQFLFEYFSETQRNKGNFPGRFSGRQFSNSRSEMNVSTLELGDSALYLCASSSGQTNEKLFFGSGTQLSVL.

The chain joins TRBV15 to TRBJ2-7; D possibly corresponds to TRBD1 (6 bases). V was pared by 4 bases and J by 6 bases, with 10 bases between. CDR3 length: 12 residues. From germline, CDR1 is LNHNV and CDR2 YYDKDF (reference sequence). The CDR3 region is CATSIQDSEQYF. For the CDR3, the DNA is TGTGCCACCAGCATTCAGGACAGCGAGCAGTACTTC. Complete variable domain (other parts from reference TRBV15 and TRBJ2-7): DAMVIQNPRYQVTQFGKPVTLSCSQTLNHNVMYWYQQKSSQAPKLLFHYYDKDFNNEADTPDNFQSRRPNTSFCFLDIRSPGLGDTAMYLCATSIQDSEQYFGPGTRLTVT.

In this sample, this clone turned up once. The chain joins TRBV4-1 to TRBJ1-1; 8 nucleotides align to TRBD1. Germline lookup yields CDR1 MGHRA and CDR2 YSYEKL. J gave up 7 bases and V 4 bases, and 11 bases lay outside the gene matches. The CDR3 totals 15 residues. CDR3 region: CASSLGGGTGYEAFF. The DNA of the CDR3 is TGCGCCAGCAGCCTCGGCGGAGGGACAGGTTATGAAGCTTTCTTT.

The gene calls are TRBV7-9 and TRBJ1-5; possibly TRBD1 for D (6 bases). Germline values: CDR1 SEHNR, CDR2 FQNEAQ (reference sequence). Deletions cut 0 bases from V and 6 bases from J, with 21 bases between. The CDR3 is 18 amino acids. The CDR3 sequence: CASSLAPIRGLGGQPQHF. The CDR3 bases are TGTGCCAGCAGCTTAGCCCCTATCAGGGGACTAGGGGGTCAGCCCCAGCATTTT.

The genes are TRBV6-6 and TRBJ2-1; 12 bases agree with TRBD2. The CDR3 totals 15 residues. Germline V gene data show CDR1 as MNHNY and CDR2 as SVGAGI (reference sequence). Trimming at V came to 6 bases and at J to 4 bases, leaving 4 bases not matched to a gene. DNA for the CDR3: TGTGCCAGCAGACGGACTAGCGGGGTTTACAATGAGCAGTTCTTC. Residues: CASRRTSGVYNEQFF.

This chain uses TRBV15 with TRBJ1-5; D not certain. This CDR3 is 13 amino acids long. Trimming stripped 3 bases from V and 3 bases from J, with 6 bases between. The germline CDR1 and CDR2 sequences are LNHNV and YYDKDF (reference sequence). The CDR3 nucleotides are TGTGCCACCAGCAGCCTATCCAATCAGCCCCAGCATTTT. Encoded protein: CATSSLSNQPQHF.

This clone was seen a single time. The chain employs TRBV2 and TRBJ2-1; 9 bases align to TRBD1. The CDR3 is 15 residues long. Looked up from germline, CDR1 is SNHLY and CDR2 is FYNNEI. J gave up 3 bases and V 8 bases, and 8 bases lay outside the gene matches. CDR3 sequence (DNA): TGTGCCAGCGGAGGTGGGGGACAGGGCTACAATGAGCAGTTCTTC. Its protein is CASGGGGQGYNEQFF.

The chain recombines TRBV5-4 with TRBJ2-1, with 10 positions matching TRBD2. V dropped 4 bases and J dropped 4; count of bases not matched to a gene: 2. Germline loops: CDR1 SGHNT, CDR2 YYREEE (reference sequence). The CDR3 consists of 14 residues. For the CDR3, the DNA is TGTGCCAGCAGCGCTAGCGGGAGTTACAATGAGCAGTTCTTC. This sequence encodes CASSASGSYNEQFF.

This chain links TRBV7-2 with TRBJ2-7, with 12 bases matching TRBD2. CDR1 is SGHTA, CDR2 FQGNSA, per germline. The ends lost 5 bases at V and 1 base at J; junction bases unmatched: 3. The CDR3 covers 15 residues. CDR3 sequence (DNA): TGTGCCAGCAGCACCGGACTAGCGGGGTCCTACGAGCAGTACTTC. It encodes CASSTGLAGSYEQYF.

Note on this clone: The limits of the CDR3 on the DNA are not certain, so only TCRdb's listed CDR3 is given. The chain joins TRBV7-9 to TRBJ1-1; the table assigns TRBD1, which was not confirmed against the DNA. The CDR3 sequence runs 15 residues, both termini included. Germline V gene data show CDR1 as SEHNR and CDR2 as FQNEAQ (reference sequence). The CDR3 here is CASSFSGQGDTEAFF.

The chain is built from TRBV9 and TRBJ2-1; TRBD2 aligns across 7 bases. Germline values: CDR1 SGDLS, CDR2 YYNGEE. The CDR3 has 13 residues. With 4 bases clipped from V and 6 bases from J, the junction kept 4 bases outside the gene matches. The CDR3 bases are TGTGCCAGCAGCAACGCTAGCGGCAATGAGCAGTTCTTC. It encodes CASSNASGNEQFF.